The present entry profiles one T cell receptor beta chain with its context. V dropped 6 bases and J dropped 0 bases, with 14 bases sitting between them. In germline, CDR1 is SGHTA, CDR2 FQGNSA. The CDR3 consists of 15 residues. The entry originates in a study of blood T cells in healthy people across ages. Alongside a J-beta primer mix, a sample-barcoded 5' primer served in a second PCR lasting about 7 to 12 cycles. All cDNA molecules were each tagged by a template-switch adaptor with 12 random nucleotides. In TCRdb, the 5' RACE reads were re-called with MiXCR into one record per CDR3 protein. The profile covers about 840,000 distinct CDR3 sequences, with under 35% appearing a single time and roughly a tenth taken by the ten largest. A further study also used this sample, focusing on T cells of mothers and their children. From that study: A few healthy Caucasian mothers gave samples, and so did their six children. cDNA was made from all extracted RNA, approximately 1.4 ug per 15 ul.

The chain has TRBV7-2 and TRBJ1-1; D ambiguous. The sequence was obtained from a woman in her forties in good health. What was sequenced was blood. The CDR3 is CASSFNGLLNTEAFF. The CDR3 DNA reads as TGTGCCAGCAGTTTCAATGGACTGTTGAACACTGAAGCTTTCTTT.